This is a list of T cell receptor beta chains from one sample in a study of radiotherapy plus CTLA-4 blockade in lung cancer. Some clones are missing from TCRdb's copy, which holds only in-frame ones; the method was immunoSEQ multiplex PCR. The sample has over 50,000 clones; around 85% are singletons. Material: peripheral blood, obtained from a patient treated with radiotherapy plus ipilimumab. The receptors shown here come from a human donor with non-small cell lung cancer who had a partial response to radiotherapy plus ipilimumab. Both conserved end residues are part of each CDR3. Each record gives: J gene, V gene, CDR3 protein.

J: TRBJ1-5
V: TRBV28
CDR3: CASRPGPAGQPQHF

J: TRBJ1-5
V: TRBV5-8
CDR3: CASRSQGAGNQPQHF

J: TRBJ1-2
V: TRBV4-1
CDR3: CASSQGAGGVRYGYTF

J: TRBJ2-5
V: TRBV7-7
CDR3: CASSLVGPQETQYF

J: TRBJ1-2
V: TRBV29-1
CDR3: CSVGGGGYGYTF

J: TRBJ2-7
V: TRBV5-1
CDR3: CASSLPGQGSEQYF

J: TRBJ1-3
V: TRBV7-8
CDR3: CASSLASRGNGNTIYF

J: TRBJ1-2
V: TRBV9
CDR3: CASSVGSGGDYGYTF

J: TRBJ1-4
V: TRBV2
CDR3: CASRAPGGGEKLFF

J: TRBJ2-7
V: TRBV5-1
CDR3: CASSQDRGREQYF

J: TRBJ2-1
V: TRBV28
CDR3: CASSSIQGSGYNEQFF

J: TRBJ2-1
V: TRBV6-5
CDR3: CASSPVEGLSYEQFF

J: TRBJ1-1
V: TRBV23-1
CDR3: CASSQSRAGNTEAFF